This T cell receptor (beta chain) was profiled in a study of beta chain features in type 1 diabetes. All of the isolated RNA was reverse transcribed, so expressed TCRB transcripts were sequenced. There were around 3.5 million reads on average in the naive, central memory and regulatory T cell samples. Assay: immunoSEQ multiplex PCR; the TCRdb copy retains only in-frame clones and omits some. The sample carries 150,000 or so clones, about 9.2% recorded once. Via CD45RO/CCR7/CD25/CD127/CD95/CD27, cells of the CD4+ naive, central memory, regulatory and stem cell-like memory subsets were sorted. Purity of each sorted population was above 95%. This CDR3 has 15 amino acids. The V and J ends lost 0 bases and 5 bases respectively, with 13 bases between them. Germline CDR1 is LGHNA and CDR2 is YSLEER. This clone was detected ten times or more. Its antigen remains unidentified. Study-wide points: VDJ junctions from patients with type 1 diabetes contained fewer insertions and more deletions.

The sequenced material came from central memory CD4+ T cells from blood. The sequence came from a man between 18 and 35 years old in good health. V gene TRBV4-3 combines with J gene TRBJ2-5; D might be TRBD2 (5 bases). The CDR3 region has the DNA TGCGCCAGCAGCCAAGATAACCGGGATAGGGAGACCCAGTACTTC. It encodes CASSQDNRDRETQYF.